The 19 T cell receptor beta chains in this list originate from one sample, sequenced in a study of beta chain features in type 1 diabetes. As every portion of the isolated RNA was reverse transcribed, the sequencing read expressed TCRB transcripts. Some clones are missing from TCRdb's copy, which holds only in-frame ones; the method was immunoSEQ multiplex PCR. In the table there are fewer than 200,000 clones, about 8.5% of which are singletons. Input material: central memory CD4+ T cells from blood. The origin of the receptors is a man younger than 35 in good health.

This clone has just a few counts. V usage is TRBV7-2 and J usage is TRBJ2-7; D gene uncertain. V shed 5 bases and J shed 3 bases, with 8 bases lying between them. The CDR3 loop spans 12 amino acids. The V gene's germline CDR1 is SGHTA and CDR2 FQGNSA. The CDR3 bases are TGTGCCAGCAGCATTAATAACTACGAGCAGTACTTC. Translating gives CASSINNYEQYF.

This clone was picked up a small number of times. V usage is TRBV7-8 and J usage is TRBJ2-5; the match to TRBD1 covers 9 bases. This CDR3 is built from 15 residues. Losses at the gene ends were 5 bases for V and 0 bases for J; bases not matched to a gene: 4. Per germline, CDR1 SGHVS and CDR2 FQNEAQ. The CDR3 bases are TGTGCCAGCAGCCAAACAGGGGGCTACCAAGAGACCCAGTACTTC. Encoded protein: CASSQTGGYQETQYF.

V usage is TRBV4-3 and J usage is TRBJ2-5; 9 positions agree with TRBD2. Germline trimming cut 1 base from V and 5 bases from J; bases unmatched to any gene: 8. This CDR3 has 16 residues. Germline-derived CDR1 and CDR2 are LGHNA and YSLEER. The CDR3 nucleotides read TGCGCCAGCAGCCAAGGGACAACGGGACTAGCCGAGACCCAGTACTTC. Translating it yields CASSQGTTGLAETQYF.

This clone was seen only a few times. The J gene is TRBJ2-7, the V gene TRBV30; D uncertain. CDR1 GTSNPN and CDR2 SVGIG come from the germline V gene (reference sequence). V lost 5 bases and J lost 4, with 15 bases in between. The CDR3 is 13 residues long. For the CDR3, the DNA is TGTGCCTGGGCGAGGAAATCTTCTTACGAGCAGTACTTC. It specifies CAWARKSSYEQYF. The entire variable domain, with the rest obtained from reference TRBV30 and TRBJ2-7, is as follows: SQTIHQWPATLVQPVGSPLSLECTVEGTSNPNLYWYRQAAGRGLQLLFYSVGIGQISSEVPQNLSASRPQDRQFILSSKKLLLSDSGFYLCAWARKSSYEQYFGPGTRLTVT.

This clone has only a few counts. This sequence joins TRBV27 and TRBJ1-1; TRBD1 agrees at 7 bases. Germline assignment: CDR1 MNHEY and CDR2 SMNVEV (reference sequence). The CDR3 extends over 14 amino acids. The junction had 10 bases not matched to a gene; V was cut back by 5 bases and J by 7 bases. CDR3 DNA: TGTGCCAGCAGTGCAAGGCGACAGGGAGTTGAAGCTTTCTTT. Amino acids: CASSARRQGVEAFF.

The V call is TRBV19, the J call TRBJ1-5; weak D call: TRBD1 (6 bases). This CDR3 is built from 14 residues. Trimming stripped 7 bases from V and 8 bases from J, with 18 bases between. Germline CDR1 reads LNHDA; CDR2 reads SQIVND (reference sequence). The CDR3 protein is CASTDPDRRKPQHF. DNA of the CDR3: TGTGCCAGTACCGACCCTGACAGGAGAAAGCCCCAGCATTTT.

V is TRBV30 and J is TRBJ1-2, with TRBD1 matching 7 bases. This CDR3 spans 14 amino acids. CDR1 is GTSNPN and CDR2 is SVGIG in the germline V gene (reference sequence). Trimming took 5 bases from V and 4 from J; bases not matched to a gene: 10. The DNA for the CDR3 is TGTGCCTGGGGAACTACAGGGGACGCCTATGGCTACACCTTC. It codes for CAWGTTGDAYGYTF. The full variable domain, its missing parts supplied by reference TRBV30 and TRBJ1-2, is SQTIHQWPATLVQPVGSPLSLECTVEGTSNPNLYWYRQAAGRGLQLLFYSVGIGQISSEVPQNLSASRPQDRQFILSSKKLLLSDSGFYLCAWGTTGDAYGYTFGSGTRLTVV.

About this clone: Sequence at one end of the junction differs from germline and may be a read error. V usage is TRBV7-7 and J usage is TRBJ2-2; TRBD1 agrees at 8 bases. CDR3 length: 14 amino acids. The germline V gene has CDR1 SSHAT and CDR2 FNYEAQ (reference sequence). The DNA for the CDR3 is TGTGCTAGCAGCTTGGACAGGGCCACCGGGGAGCTGTTTTTT. Its protein product is CASSLDRATGELFF.

J is TRBJ2-7 and V is TRBV6-5; possibly TRBD2 for D (6 bases). V lost 6 bases to trimming and J lost 4 bases, with 7 bases between them. Germline V lookup: CDR1 MNHEY, CDR2 SVGAGI. The length of the CDR3 is 11 residues. CDR3: CASRLAYEQYF. CDR3 DNA: TGTGCCAGCAGGCTAGCGTACGAGCAGTACTTC.

This chain uses TRBV6-1 with TRBJ2-5; 8 bases line up with TRBD1. The ends lost 7 bases at V and 5 bases at J; junction bases unmatched: 9. Germline V gives CDR1 MNHNS, CDR2 SASEGT. The CDR3 contains 14 residues. The CDR3 sequence: CASTIDRGRETQYF. CDR3 bases: TGTGCCAGCACAATCGACAGGGGTAGGGAGACCCAGTACTTC.

This clone was recorded a few times. The chain joins TRBV11-2 to TRBJ2-5; 11 bases are shared with TRBD2. The CDR3 sequence is 17 residues long. Germline CDR1 SGHAT, CDR2 FQNNGV. V trimming: 5 bases; J trimming: 0 bases; junction bases outside the gene matches: 8. In nucleotides, the CDR3 is TGTGCCAGCAGCCAATGGGGACTAGCGGACAACCAAGAGACCCAGTACTTC. Encoded protein: CASSQWGLADNQETQYF.

The genes are TRBV27 and TRBJ1-5; D is undetermined. V shed 6 bases and J shed 7 bases, with 13 bases lying between them. Germline V gene data show CDR1 as MNHEY and CDR2 as SMNVEV (reference sequence). The CDR3 loop spans 13 amino acids. CDR3 DNA sequence: TGTGCCAGCAGATCCAGTTACGTGCAGCCCCAGCATTTT. Amino acids: CASRSSYVQPQHF.

V and J are TRBV4-2 and TRBJ2-7, with D possibly matching TRBD2 (5 bases). The CDR3 spans 15 residues. The V and J ends lost 0 bases and 0 bases respectively, with 9 bases between them. CDR1 is LGHNA and CDR2 is YNFKEQ in the germline V gene. The CDR3 sequence is CASSQERAHSYEQYF. Here the CDR3 DNA reads TGTGCCAGCAGCCAAGAGCGGGCCCACTCCTACGAGCAGTACTTC.

This clone turned up a few times. The chain joins TRBV7-2 to TRBJ1-5; D is ambiguous. The V gene lost 1 base and the J gene lost 6 bases, with 7 bases spanning the gap. CDR1 and CDR2 (germline): SGHTA, FQGNSA. This CDR3 is built from 13 residues. DNA of the CDR3: TGTGCCAGCAGCTTAGTTTTCGGTCAGCCCCAGCATTTT. Its protein product is CASSLVFGQPQHF.

The table lists this clone with a few counts. The rearrangement uses TRBV2 and TRBJ1-5; D not certain. The V and J ends lost 3 bases and 4 bases respectively, with 7 bases between them. Germline V gives CDR1 SNHLY, CDR2 FYNNEI. The length of the CDR3 is 13 residues. CDR3: CASSDLRNQPQHF. The CDR3 nucleotides read TGTGCCAGCAGTGATTTGAGGAATCAGCCCCAGCATTTT.

This clone turned up a few times. The V gene is TRBV5-6, the J gene TRBJ2-5; D remains ambiguous. The CDR3 covers 13 residues. Germline CDR1 SGHDT, CDR2 YYEEEE. V was shortened by 0 bases and J by 5 bases, with 8 bases between the two germline ends. For the CDR3, the DNA is TGTGCCAGCAGCTTGGTAGTTTGGGAGACCCAGTACTTC. This encodes CASSLVVWETQYF.

CDR3 residues: CASSVPGGNTIYF. DNA for the CDR3: TGTGCCAGCAGCGTCCCCGGGGGAAACACCATATATTTT. The rearrangement joins TRBV9 to TRBJ1-3; no definite D call. Germline loops: CDR1 SGDLS, CDR2 YYNGEE. The length of the CDR3 is 13 residues. V dropped 2 bases and J dropped 4 bases, with 7 bases sitting between them.

This clone showed up just a few times. The chain links TRBV6-6 to TRBJ1-1; unclear D gene. This CDR3 is built from 11 residues. Trimming left V 5 bases short and J 8 bases short, with 9 bases between. Germline CDR1 and CDR2: MNHNY and SVGAGI (reference sequence). DNA of the CDR3: TGTGCCAGCAGTGACGGAGGGGAAGCTTTCTTT. This codes for CASSDGGEAFF.

The CDR3 is CASSLGQGVSKNIQYF. CDR3 nucleotide sequence: TGTGCCAGCAGCTTGGGGCAGGGGGTGTCCAAAAACATTCAGTACTTC. The chain carries TRBV5-4 and TRBJ2-4; TRBD1 matches at 7 bases. V dropped 0 bases and J dropped 2; count of bases not matched to a gene: 5. CDR1 is SGHNT, CDR2 YYREEE, per germline (reference sequence). This CDR3 comprises 16 residues.